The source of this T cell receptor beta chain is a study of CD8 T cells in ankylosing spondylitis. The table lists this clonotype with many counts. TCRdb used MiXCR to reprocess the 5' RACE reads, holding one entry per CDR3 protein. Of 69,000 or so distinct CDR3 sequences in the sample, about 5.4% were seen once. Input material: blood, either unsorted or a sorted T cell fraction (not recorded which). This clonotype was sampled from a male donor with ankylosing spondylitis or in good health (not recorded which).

For the CDR3, the DNA is TGTGCCAGCGCTATGCAGAGGGAGAGCATTCAGTACTTC. It is translated as CASAMQRESIQYF. V gene TRBV12-3 or TRBV12-4 combines with J gene TRBJ2-4; D is perhaps TRBD2 (5 bases). V gave up 8 bases and J gave up 9 bases, with 17 bases separating them. There are 13 residues in the CDR3.